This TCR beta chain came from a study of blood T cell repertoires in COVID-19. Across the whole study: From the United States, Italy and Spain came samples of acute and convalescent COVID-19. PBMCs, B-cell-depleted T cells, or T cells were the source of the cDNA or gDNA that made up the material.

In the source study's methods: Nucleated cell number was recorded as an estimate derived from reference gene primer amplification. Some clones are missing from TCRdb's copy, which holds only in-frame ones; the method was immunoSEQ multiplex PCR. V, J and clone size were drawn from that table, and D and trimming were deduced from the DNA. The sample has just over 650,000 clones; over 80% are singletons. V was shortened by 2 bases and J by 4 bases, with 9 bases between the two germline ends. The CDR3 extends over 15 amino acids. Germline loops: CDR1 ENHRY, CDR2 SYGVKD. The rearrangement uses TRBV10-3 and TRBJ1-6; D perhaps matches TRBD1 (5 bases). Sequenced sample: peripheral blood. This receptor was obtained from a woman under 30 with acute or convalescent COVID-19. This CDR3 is CAISEGGGYNSPLHF. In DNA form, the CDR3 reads TGTGCCATCAGTGAGGGTGGGGGGTATAATTCACCCCTCCACTTT.